This T cell receptor beta chain was documented in a study of cytomegalovirus exposure and HLA in healthy donors. This CDR3 comprises 17 residues. The V and J ends lost 0 bases and 0 bases respectively, with 15 bases between them. CDR1 SGHDN and CDR2 FVKESK come from the germline V gene. It was with 60 Vbeta and 13 Jbeta primers that the PCR ran. Generated by immunoSEQ multiplex PCR, the TCRdb table keeps only in-frame clones and is missing some. The data contain about 160,000 clones, approximately 78% of them singletons. The genes are TRBV14 and TRBJ2-7; D call uncertain. This TCR came from a woman aged 40 to 50 in good health and CMV-seronegative. Sample: PBMCs. As DNA, the CDR3 is TGTGCCAGCAGCCAAGATGATTGGCCAGAGCGCTCCTACGAGCAGTACTTC. It codes for CASSQDDWPERSYEQYF.